The 6 T cell receptor beta chains listed next were all sequenced from one sample in a study of T cells in Graves' hyperthyroidism and ophthalmopathy. RNA transcripts gave rise to amplified TCR beta CDR3 regions. TCR CDR3 regions were first amplified by RT-PCR with HTBI primers. TCRdb analysed the multiplex PCR reads with MiXCR anew, one entry per CDR3 protein. The data hold 550,000 to 850,000 distinct CDR3 sequences, with about 19% observed a single time. The specimen was blood. Receptors were obtained from a woman between 50 and 59 years old with Graves' hyperthyroidism that later progressed to Graves' ophthalmopathy.

The chain employs TRBV11-2 and TRBJ2-3; maybe TRBD1 (6 bases). Trimming stripped 3 bases from V and 6 bases from J, with 10 bases between. The CDR3 loop spans 13 amino acids. Germline-derived CDR1 and CDR2 are SGHAT and FQNNGV. CDR3 in amino acids: CASSFDRPDTQYF. In DNA form, the CDR3 reads TGTGCCAGCAGCTTTGACAGGCCGGATACGCAGTATTTT. The full variable domain, its missing parts supplied by reference TRBV11-2 and TRBJ2-3, is EAGVAQSPRYKIIEKRQSVAFWCNPISGHATLYWYQQILGQGPKLLIQFQNNGVVDDSQLPKDRFSAERLKGVDSTLKIQPAKLEDSAVYLCASSFDRPDTQYFGPGTRLTVL.

The CDR3 here is CASSHRGGKETQYF. In DNA, the CDR3 is TGTGCCAGCAGCCACCGGGGGGGCAAAGAGACCCAGTACTTC. This sequence joins TRBV3-1 and TRBJ2-5, with TRBD2 identical over 8 bases. J lost 3 bases, V lost 3 bases, and 3 bases had no gene match. Germline V gene data show CDR1 as LGHDT and CDR2 as YNNKEL (reference sequence). This CDR3 has 14 residues.

This clonotype has only a few counts. This chain links TRBV9 with TRBJ1-5; 8 bases are a match to TRBD1. CDR3 length equals 22 residues. CDR1 and CDR2 from the germline V gene are SGDLS and YYNGEE. The V gene end was trimmed by 4 bases and the J gene end by 3 bases; junction bases not matched to a gene: 27. CDR3 protein: CASSSRYLRAGGAGPSNQPQHF. The DNA of the CDR3 is TGTGCCAGCAGCTCCCGATATTTAAGGGCAGGGGGCGCAGGGCCATCCAATCAGCCCCAGCATTTT.

The table lists this clonotype with many counts. The rearrangement joins TRBV3-1 to TRBJ1-1; maybe TRBD1 (5 bases). CDR1 LGHDT and CDR2 YNNKEL come from the germline V gene (reference sequence). The CDR3 has 13 amino acids. V was pared by 3 bases and J by 7 bases, with 12 bases between. The CDR3 bases are TGTGCCAGCAGCCACGCAAGGGGCGTTGAAGCTTTCTTT. Protein sequence: CASSHARGVEAFF.

The chain links TRBV28 to TRBJ1-1; tentative D call: TRBD1 (6 bases). V lost 8 bases, J lost 1 base, and 11 bases lay in between. Germline CDR1 MDHEN, CDR2 SYDVKM. The CDR3 extends over 13 amino acids. The CDR3 protein is CASRKQGNTEAFF. The CDR3 DNA reads as TGTGCCAGCCGAAAACAGGGGAACACTGAAGCTTTCTTT.

The gene calls are TRBV6-5 and TRBJ2-5; D is undetermined. Germline lookup yields CDR1 MNHEY and CDR2 SVGAGI. The V and J ends lost 2 bases and 1 base respectively, with 8 bases between them. The CDR3 consists of 14 residues. CDR3 DNA sequence: TGTGCCAGCAGTTACCCGGTTTCCCAAGAGACCCAGTACTTC. This encodes CASSYPVSQETQYF.